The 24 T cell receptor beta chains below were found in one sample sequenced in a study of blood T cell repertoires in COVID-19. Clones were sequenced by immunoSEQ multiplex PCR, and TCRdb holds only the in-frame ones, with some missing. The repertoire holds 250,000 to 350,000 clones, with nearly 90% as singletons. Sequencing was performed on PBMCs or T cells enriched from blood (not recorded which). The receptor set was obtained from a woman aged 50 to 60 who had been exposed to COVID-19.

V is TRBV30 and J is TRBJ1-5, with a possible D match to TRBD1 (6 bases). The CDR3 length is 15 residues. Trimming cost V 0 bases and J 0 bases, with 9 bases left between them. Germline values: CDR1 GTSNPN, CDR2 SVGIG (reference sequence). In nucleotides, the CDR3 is TGTGCCTGGAGTGTACAGGGCAGTAGCAATCAGCCCCAGCATTTT. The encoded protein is CAWSVQGSSNQPQHF.

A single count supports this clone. In DNA form, the CDR3 reads TGTGCCAGCAGTGACGTAGGGGCCAATGGCTACACCTTC. Amino acids: CASSDVGANGYTF. The rearrangement uses TRBV25-1 and TRBJ1-2, with D possibly matching TRBD1 (5 bases). Between the trimmed V and J ends, which lost 3 bases and 6 bases, there was a span of 11 bases. This CDR3 region has 13 residues. Germline V lookup: CDR1 MGHDK, CDR2 SYGVNS.

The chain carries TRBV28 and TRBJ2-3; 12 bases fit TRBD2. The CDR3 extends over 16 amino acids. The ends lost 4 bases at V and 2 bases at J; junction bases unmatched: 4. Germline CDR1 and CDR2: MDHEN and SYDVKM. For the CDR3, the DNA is TGTGCCAGCAGTTGGAGACTAGCGGGGGCCACAGATACGCAGTATTTT. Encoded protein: CASSWRLAGATDTQYF.

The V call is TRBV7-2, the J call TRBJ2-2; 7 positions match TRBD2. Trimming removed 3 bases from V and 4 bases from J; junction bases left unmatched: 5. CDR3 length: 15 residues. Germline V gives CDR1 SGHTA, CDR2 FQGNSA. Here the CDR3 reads CASSFERGVTGELFF. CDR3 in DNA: TGTGCCAGCAGCTTTGAACGGGGGGTCACCGGGGAGCTGTTTTTT. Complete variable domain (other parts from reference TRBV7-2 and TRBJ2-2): GAGVSQSPSNKVTEKGKDVELRCDPISGHTALYWYRQSLGQGLEFLIYFQGNSAPDKSGLPSDRFSAERTGGSVSTLTIQRTQQEDSAVYLCASSFERGVTGELFFGEGSRLTVL.

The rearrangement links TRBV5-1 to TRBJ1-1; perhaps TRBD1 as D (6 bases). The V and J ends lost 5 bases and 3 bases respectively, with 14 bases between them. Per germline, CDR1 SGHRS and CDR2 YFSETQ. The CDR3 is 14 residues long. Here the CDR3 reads CASSLGHRDTEAFF. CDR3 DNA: TGCGCCAGCAGTCTTGGACACAGGGACACTGAAGCTTTCTTT.

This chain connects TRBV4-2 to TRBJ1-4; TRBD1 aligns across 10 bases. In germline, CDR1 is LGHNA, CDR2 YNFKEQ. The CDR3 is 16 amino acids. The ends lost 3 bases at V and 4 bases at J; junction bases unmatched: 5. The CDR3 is CASSHGGTGVNEKLFF. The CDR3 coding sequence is TGTGCCAGCAGCCACGGAGGGACAGGGGTTAATGAAAAACTGTTTTTT.

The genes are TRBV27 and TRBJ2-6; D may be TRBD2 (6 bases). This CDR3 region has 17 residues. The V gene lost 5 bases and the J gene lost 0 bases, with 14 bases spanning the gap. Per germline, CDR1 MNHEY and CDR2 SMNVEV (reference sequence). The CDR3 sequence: CASSLGGTGSGANVLTF. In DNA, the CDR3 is TGTGCCAGCAGTCTCGGGGGAACAGGCTCTGGGGCCAACGTCCTGACTTTC. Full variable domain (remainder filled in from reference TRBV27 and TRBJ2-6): EAQVTQNPRYLITVTGKKLTVTCSQNMNHEYMSWYRQDPGLGLRQIYYSMNVEVTDKGDVPEGYKVSRKEKRNFPLILESPSPNQTSLYFCASSLGGTGSGANVLTFGAGSRLTVL.

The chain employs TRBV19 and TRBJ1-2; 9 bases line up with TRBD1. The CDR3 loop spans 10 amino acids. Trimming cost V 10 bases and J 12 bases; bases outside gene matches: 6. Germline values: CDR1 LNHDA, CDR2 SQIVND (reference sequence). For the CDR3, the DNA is TGTGCCATACAACAGGGGGCAGACACCTTC. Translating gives CAIQQGADTF.

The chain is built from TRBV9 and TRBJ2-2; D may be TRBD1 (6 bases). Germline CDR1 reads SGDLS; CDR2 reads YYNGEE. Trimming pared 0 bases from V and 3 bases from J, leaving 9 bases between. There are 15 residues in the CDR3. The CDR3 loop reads CASSVGGRDTGELFF. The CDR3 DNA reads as TGTGCCAGCAGCGTAGGGGGGCGCGACACCGGGGAGCTGTTTTTT.

This CDR3 is CASSFLQNSYNEQFF. The CDR3 coding sequence is TGTGCCAGCAGTTTCTTGCAGAACTCCTACAATGAGCAGTTCTTC. The V gene is TRBV27, the J gene TRBJ2-1; D gene unclear. From germline, CDR1 is MNHEY and CDR2 SMNVEV (reference sequence). V lost 3 bases to trimming and J lost 0 bases, with 9 bases between them. The CDR3 has 15 residues.

The CDR3 loop reads CASSIATNEKLFF. CDR3 DNA: TGCGCCAGCAGCATCGCAACTAATGAAAAACTGTTTTTT. This sequence joins TRBV5-1 and TRBJ1-4; no reliable D call. The CDR3 contains 13 residues. Germline CDR1 and CDR2: SGHRS and YFSETQ. V was clipped by 4 bases and J by 0 bases, with 4 bases between them.

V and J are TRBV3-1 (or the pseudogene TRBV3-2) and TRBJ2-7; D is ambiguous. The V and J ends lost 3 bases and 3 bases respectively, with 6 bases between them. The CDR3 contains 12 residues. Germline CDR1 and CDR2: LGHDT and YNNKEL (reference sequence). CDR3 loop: CASSHLNYEQYF. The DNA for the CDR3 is TGTGCCAGCAGCCACCTTAACTACGAGCAGTACTTC.

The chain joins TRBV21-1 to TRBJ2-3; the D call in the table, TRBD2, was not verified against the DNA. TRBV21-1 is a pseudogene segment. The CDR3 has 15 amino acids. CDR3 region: CASSKWEGFTDTQYF. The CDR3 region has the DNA TGTGCCAGCAGCAAGTGGGAGGGTTTCACAGATACGCAGTATTTT.

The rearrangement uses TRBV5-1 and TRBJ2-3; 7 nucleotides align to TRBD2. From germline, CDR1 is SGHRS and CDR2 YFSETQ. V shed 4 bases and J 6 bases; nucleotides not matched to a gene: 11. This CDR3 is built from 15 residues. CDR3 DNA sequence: TGCGCCAGCAGCAGCGGGACGGGTGATCCGGATACGCAGTATTTT. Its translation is CASSSGTGDPDTQYF. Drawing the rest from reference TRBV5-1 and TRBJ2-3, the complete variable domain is KAGVTQTPRYLIKTRGQQVTLSCSPISGHRSVSWYQQTPGQGLQFLFEYFSETQRNKGNFPGRFSGRQFSNSRSEMNVSTLELGDSALYLCASSSGTGDPDTQYFGPGTRLTVL.

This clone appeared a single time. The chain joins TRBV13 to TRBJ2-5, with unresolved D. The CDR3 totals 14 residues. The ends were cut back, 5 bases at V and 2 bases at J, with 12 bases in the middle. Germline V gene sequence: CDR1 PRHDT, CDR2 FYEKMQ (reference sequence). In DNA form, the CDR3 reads TGTGCCAGCAGCCCAGTCGGGTTTCAAGAGACCCAGTACTTC. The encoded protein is CASSPVGFQETQYF.

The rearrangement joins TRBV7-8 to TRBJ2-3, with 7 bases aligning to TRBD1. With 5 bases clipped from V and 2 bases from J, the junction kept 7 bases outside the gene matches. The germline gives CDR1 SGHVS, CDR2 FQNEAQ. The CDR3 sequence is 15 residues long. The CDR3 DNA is TGTGCCAGCAGCACCTCAGGGGGATACACAGATACGCAGTATTTT. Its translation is CASSTSGGYTDTQYF.

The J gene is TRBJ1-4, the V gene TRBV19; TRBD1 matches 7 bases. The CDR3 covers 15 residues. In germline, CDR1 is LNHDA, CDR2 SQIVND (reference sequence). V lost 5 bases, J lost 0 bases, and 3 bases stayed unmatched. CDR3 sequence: CASSPGGSTNEKLFF. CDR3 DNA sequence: TGTGCCAGTAGTCCAGGGGGGTCAACTAATGAAAAACTGTTTTTT.

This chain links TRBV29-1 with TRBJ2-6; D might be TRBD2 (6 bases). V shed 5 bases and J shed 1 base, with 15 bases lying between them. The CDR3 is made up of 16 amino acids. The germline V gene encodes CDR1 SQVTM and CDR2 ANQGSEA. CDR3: CSVPESGRSGANVLTF. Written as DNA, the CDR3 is TGCAGCGTTCCGGAGTCAGGGAGGTCTGGGGCCAACGTCCTGACTTTC.

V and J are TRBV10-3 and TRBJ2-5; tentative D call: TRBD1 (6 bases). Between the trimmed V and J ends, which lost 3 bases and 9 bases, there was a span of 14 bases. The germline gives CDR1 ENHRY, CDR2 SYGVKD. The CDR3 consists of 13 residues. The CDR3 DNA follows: TGTGCCATCAGTGATTCAGGGGCGCGCTCCCAGTACTTC. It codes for CAISDSGARSQYF.

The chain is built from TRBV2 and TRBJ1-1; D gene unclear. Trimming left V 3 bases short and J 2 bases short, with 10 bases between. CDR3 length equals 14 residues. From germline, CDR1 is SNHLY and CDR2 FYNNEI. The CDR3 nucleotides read TGTGCCAGCAGTGAGTCCCGAGCAAACACTGAAGCTTTCTTT. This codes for CASSESRANTEAFF.

CDR3 nucleotides: TGTGCCAGCAATCTCCCAGACTTCAATTCACCCCTCCACTTT. Translating it yields CASNLPDFNSPLHF. The chain carries TRBV2 and TRBJ1-6; D ambiguous. The CDR3 extends over 14 amino acids. Between the trimmed V and J ends, which lost 7 bases and 7 bases, there was a span of 14 bases. CDR1 and CDR2 from the germline V gene are SNHLY and FYNNEI.

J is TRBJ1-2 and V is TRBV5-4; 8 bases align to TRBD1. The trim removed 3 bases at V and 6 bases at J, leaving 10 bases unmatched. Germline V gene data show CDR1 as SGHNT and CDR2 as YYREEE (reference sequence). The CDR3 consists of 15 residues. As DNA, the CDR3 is TGTGCCAGCAGCTCGGGGCAGGGGGCGGGAGATGGCTACACCTTC. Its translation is CASSSGQGAGDGYTF. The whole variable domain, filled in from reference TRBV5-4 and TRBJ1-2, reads ETGVTQSPTHLIKTRGQQVTLRCSSQSGHNTVSWYQQALGQGPQFIFQYYREEENGRGNFPPRFSGLQFPNYSSELNVNALELDDSALYLCASSSGQGAGDGYTFGSGTRLTVV.

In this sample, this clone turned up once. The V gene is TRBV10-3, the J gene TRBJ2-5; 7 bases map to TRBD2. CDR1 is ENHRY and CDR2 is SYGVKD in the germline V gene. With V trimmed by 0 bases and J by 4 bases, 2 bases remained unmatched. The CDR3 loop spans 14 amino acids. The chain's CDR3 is CAISESWGGETQYF. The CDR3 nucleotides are TGTGCCATCAGTGAGTCGTGGGGGGGAGAGACCCAGTACTTC.

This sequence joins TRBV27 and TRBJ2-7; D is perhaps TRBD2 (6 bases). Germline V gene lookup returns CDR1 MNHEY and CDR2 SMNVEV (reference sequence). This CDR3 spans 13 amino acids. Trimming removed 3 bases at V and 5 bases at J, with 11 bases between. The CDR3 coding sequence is TGTGCCAGCAGTTTCAGGGAGGAGGACGAGCAGTACTTC. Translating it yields CASSFREEDEQYF.